These 3 T cell receptor beta chains share one sample of origin, sequenced in a study of response to subunit inactivated influenza vaccine. TCRdb re-called the RT-PCR reads through MiXCR, storing one row per CDR3 protein. The sample carries around 580,000 distinct CDR3 sequences, 11% to 15% recorded once. The source was PBMCs from blood, collected 11 to 12 days after vaccination. These receptors originate from a man between 50 and 59 years old who received an inactivated influenza vaccine.

The chain joins TRBV10-3 to TRBJ2-3; 11 bases are shared with TRBD1. The germline gives CDR1 ENHRY, CDR2 SYGVKD. This CDR3 is built from 14 residues. Trimming took 10 bases from V and 6 from J; bases not matched to a gene: 9. The CDR3 spells CATRTGGLADTQYF. DNA for the CDR3: TGTGCCACCAGGACAGGGGGCCTTGCTGATACGCAGTATTTT.

The rearrangement links TRBV7-8 to TRBJ2-1; 9 bases are a match to TRBD2. The CDR3 is 17 amino acids. CDR1 and CDR2 (germline): SGHVS, FQNEAQ. Germline trimming cut 3 bases from V and 0 bases from J; bases unmatched to any gene: 6. CDR3 in DNA: TGTGCCAGCAGCTTGCAGGCGGGAGGGAGCTCCTACAATGAGCAGTTCTTC. Protein product: CASSLQAGGSSYNEQFF.

This clonotype was observed a few times. The V call is TRBV20-1, the J call TRBJ1-5; D is perhaps TRBD1 (5 bases). This CDR3 contains 15 residues. Trimming stripped 3 bases from V and 3 bases from J, with 15 bases between. Germline V gives CDR1 DFQATT, CDR2 SNEGSKA (reference sequence). CDR3: CSASVGRQLNQPQHF. The CDR3 DNA follows: TGCAGTGCTAGTGTCGGTCGACAGCTCAATCAGCCCCAGCATTTT.